Presented here are 15 T cell receptor beta chains from one specimen sequenced in a study of vaccination and CD4 T cells after COVID-19. No antigens are known for them. Researchers used the Oncomine TCR Beta short-read assay to sequence DNA from cultured CD4+ T cells. TCRdb independently ran MiXCR on the PCR reads; one entry per CDR3 protein. The data show 7,500 to 10,000 distinct CDR3 sequences, around 70% seen once. The treatment was: approximately 9-day PBMC culture with coronavirus spike peptide pools or control peptides (ViraFEST assay). The sequencing input was CD4+ T cells from blood, cultured in vitro. These receptors were obtained from a human donor who had recovered from COVID-19.

This chain connects TRBV30 to TRBJ2-2, with D perhaps TRBD1 (6 bases). V was trimmed by 2 bases and J by 3 bases, leaving 13 bases between them. The germline V gene has CDR1 GTSNPN and CDR2 SVGIG (reference sequence). The CDR3 is 15 amino acids. The CDR3 region is CAWSMWGRDTGELFF. The CDR3 nucleotides are TGTGCCTGGAGTATGTGGGGGCGGGACACCGGGGAGCTGTTTTTT.

V usage is TRBV19 and J usage is TRBJ1-6; D remains unclear. The CDR3 has 12 residues. The V gene's germline CDR1 is LNHDA and CDR2 SQIVND (reference sequence). Trimming removed 5 bases from V and 10 bases from J, with 9 bases in between. CDR3 in DNA: TGTGCCAGTAGTGGGGATGGGTCACCCCTCCACTTT. Translated: CASSGDGSPLHF.

J is TRBJ2-5 and V is TRBV7-2; TRBD2 matches at 7 bases. The CDR3 is 14 amino acids. Unmatched junction bases numbered 10, after V lost 5 bases and J lost 7 bases. The germline gives CDR1 SGHTA, CDR2 FQGNSA. The CDR3: CASSPTSASRTQYF. CDR3 nucleotide sequence: TGTGCCAGCAGCCCTACTAGCGCCTCTCGGACCCAGTACTTC. Full variable domain (remainder filled in from reference TRBV7-2 and TRBJ2-5): GAGVSQSPSNKVTEKGKDVELRCDPISGHTALYWYRQSLGQGLEFLIYFQGNSAPDKSGLPSDRFSAERTGGSVSTLTIQRTQQEDSAVYLCASSPTSASRTQYFGPGTRLLVL.

Written as DNA, the CDR3 is TGTGCCAGCAGCTTAGCACTCTCCTACGAGCAGTACTTC. Residues: CASSLALSYEQYF. V and J are TRBV7-8 and TRBJ2-7, with D hard to call. V lost 0 bases and J lost 0, with 3 bases in between. Germline CDR1 reads SGHVS; CDR2 reads FQNEAQ. The CDR3 extends over 13 amino acids.

J is TRBJ2-5 and V is TRBV20-1, with 9 bases that match TRBD2. The CDR3 totals 15 residues. The V gene's germline CDR1 is DFQATT and CDR2 SNEGSKA (reference sequence). Losses at the gene ends were 3 bases for V and 5 bases for J; bases not matched to a gene: 10. The CDR3 nucleotides read TGCAGTGCTAGTAGGGCGGGGGGGACTTACGAGACCCAGTACTTC. It is translated as CSASRAGGTYETQYF.

This clonotype was detected only a few times. The chain links TRBV6-2 or TRBV6-3 to TRBJ2-2; 10 bases match TRBD2. V shed 6 bases and J 1 base; nucleotides not matched to a gene: 5. This CDR3 region has 16 residues. CDR1 MNHEY and CDR2 SVGEGT come from the germline V gene. CDR3 protein: CASRPRLAGNTGELFF. As DNA, the CDR3 is TGTGCCAGCAGGCCCAGACTAGCGGGGAACACCGGGGAGCTGTTTTTT.

The chain is built from TRBV12-3 or TRBV12-4 and TRBJ2-3, with 9 bases that match TRBD1. CDR3 length: 12 amino acids. Germline trimming cut 9 bases from V and 4 bases from J; bases unmatched to any gene: 2. CDR3 nucleotide sequence: TGTGCCAGTGGACAGGGGCCAGATACGCAGTATTTT. Translating gives CASGQGPDTQYF.

The V gene is TRBV10-3, the J gene TRBJ2-7; tentatively, D is TRBD1 or TRBD2 (5 bases each). The V and J ends lost 10 bases and 2 bases respectively, with 15 bases between them. CDR1 is ENHRY, CDR2 SYGVKD, per germline. There are 13 residues in the CDR3. The CDR3 sequence is CATGDGGPYEQYF. CDR3 coding DNA: TGTGCCACCGGGGACGGTGGACCCTACGAGCAGTACTTC.

CDR3 region: CASSTTGQGTEAFF. DNA of the CDR3: TGTGCCAGTAGTACTACCGGGCAGGGAACTGAAGCTTTCTTT. V gene TRBV19 combines with J gene TRBJ1-1; D possibly corresponds to TRBD1 (5 bases). This CDR3 spans 14 amino acids. CDR1 and CDR2 from the germline V gene are LNHDA and SQIVND (reference sequence). Trimming took 4 bases from V and 5 from J, leaving 14 bases between them.

By share of the sample, this clonotype is large. J is TRBJ1-5 and V is TRBV24-1, with D tentatively TRBD1 (5 bases). Germline V gene data show CDR1 as KGHDR and CDR2 as SFDVKD. V was trimmed by 7 bases and J by 4 bases, leaving 16 bases between them. The CDR3 is 15 residues long. The CDR3 DNA is TGTGCCACCAGGGGACCCGGGGGGGAAAATCAGCCCCAGCATTTT. It translates to CATRGPGGENQPQHF.

The chain couples TRBV5-6 to TRBJ1-2; 8 bases fit TRBD1. The CDR3 length is 16 residues. V lost 0 bases and J lost 2; bases outside the gene matches: 6. The V gene's germline CDR1 is SGHDT and CDR2 YYEEEE. This CDR3 reads CASSLGTGMANYGYTF. As DNA, the CDR3 is TGTGCCAGCAGCTTGGGGACAGGGATGGCGAACTATGGCTACACCTTC.

V usage is TRBV7-3 and J usage is TRBJ2-2, with 10 bases fitting TRBD2. V was clipped by 5 bases and J by 4 bases; unmatched bases: 10. The CDR3 extends over 17 amino acids. The germline gives CDR1 SGHTA, CDR2 FQGTGA. The CDR3 sequence is CASSPSAGGPSTGELFF. CDR3 bases: TGTGCCAGCAGCCCCTCAGCGGGAGGGCCGAGCACCGGGGAGCTGTTTTTT.

This clonotype was seen only a few times. The chain joins TRBV7-8 to TRBJ1-1, with 8 positions matching TRBD1. Per the germline V gene, CDR1 is SGHVS and CDR2 is FQNEAQ. With 4 bases clipped from V and 4 bases from J, the junction kept 8 bases outside the gene matches. The CDR3 spans 15 residues. The CDR3 reads CASSSRQGRSTEAFF. In nucleotides, the CDR3 is TGTGCCAGCAGCTCCCGACAGGGGCGGTCCACTGAAGCTTTCTTT. Full variable domain (outside the CDR3, taken from reference TRBV7-8 and TRBJ1-1): GAGVSQSPRYKVAKRGQDVALRCDPISGHVSLFWYQQALGQGPEFLTYFQNEAQLDKSGLPSDRFFAERPEGSVSTLKIQRTQQEDSAVYLCASSSRQGRSTEAFFGQGTRLTVV.

The chain uses TRBV15 and TRBJ1-5; D is perhaps TRBD1 (6 bases). Trimming cost V 6 bases and J 1 base, with 16 bases left between them. CDR3 length equals 16 residues. From germline, CDR1 is LNHNV and CDR2 YYDKDF (reference sequence). The CDR3 coding sequence is TGTGCCACCAGGGGTTTGGGGGGCGGAAGCAATCAGCCCCAGCATTTT. Its protein product is CATRGLGGGSNQPQHF. Filled out from reference TRBV15 and TRBJ1-5, the complete variable domain reads DAMVIQNPRYQVTQFGKPVTLSCSQTLNHNVMYWYQQKSSQAPKLLFHYYDKDFNNEADTPDNFQSRRPNTSFCFLDIRSPGLGDTAMYLCATRGLGGGSNQPQHFGDGTRLSIL.

This rearrangement joins TRBV7-2 to TRBJ2-3; 9 positions agree with TRBD2. CDR3 length equals 16 residues. Trimming took 0 bases from V and 0 from J; bases not matched to a gene: 1. The germline gives CDR1 SGHTA, CDR2 FQGNSA. The CDR3 nucleotides are TGTGCCAGCAGCTTAGCCCTAGCGGGGAGCACAGATACGCAGTATTTT. Translated: CASSLALAGSTDTQYF.